Below are 27 T cell receptor beta chains sequenced from a single sample in a study of response to subunit inactivated influenza vaccine. TCRdb ran MiXCR on the RT-PCR reads and lists one entry per CDR3 protein. The table records hundreds of thousands of distinct CDR3 sequences, less than 25% of them present only once. The source material was PBMCs from blood, sampled about 20 months after vaccination. The source of these receptors is a man aged 45 to 75 who received an inactivated influenza vaccine.

Ten or more counts support this clonotype. J is TRBJ1-3 and V is TRBV20-1; D gene ambiguous. Trimming cost V 4 bases and J 3 bases, with 7 bases left between them. CDR1 is DFQATT, CDR2 SNEGSKA, per germline (reference sequence). CDR3 length equals 12 residues. CDR3 region: CSANSYGNTIYF. The CDR3, as DNA: TGCAGTGCTAACAGTTATGGAAACACCATATATTTT.

This chain uses TRBV18 with TRBJ2-7; 10 bases align to TRBD1. V lost 6 bases, J lost 7 bases, and 6 bases stayed unmatched. Germline V gene sequence: CDR1 KGHSH, CDR2 LQKENI. CDR3 length equals 13 residues. CDR3 nucleotides: TGTGCCAGCTCCCTCGACAGGGGGCAAGAGCAGTACTTC. Its translation is CASSLDRGQEQYF.

Many counts were recorded for this clonotype. V and J are TRBV6-2 or TRBV6-3 and TRBJ1-5; no clear D gene. V was clipped by 1 base and J by 3 bases, with 10 bases between them. This CDR3 is built from 15 residues. Germline V lookup: CDR1 MNHEY, CDR2 SVGEGT. CDR3 residues: CASSYLDDLNQPQHF. The CDR3 DNA is TGTGCCAGCAGTTACTTGGACGATCTCAATCAGCCCCAGCATTTT.

This clonotype was recorded many times. J is TRBJ1-2 and V is TRBV10-3, with 7 nucleotides matching TRBD1. After removal of 6 bases from V and 1 base from J, the junction contained 2 bases not matched to a gene. The CDR3 extends over 13 amino acids. Germline V gene lookup returns CDR1 ENHRY and CDR2 SYGVKD. CDR3 in DNA: TGTGCCATCAGGGGGACAGATAACTATGGCTACACCTTC. Its protein is CAIRGTDNYGYTF.

This chain connects TRBV29-1 to TRBJ1-1; perhaps TRBD1 as D (6 bases). Germline CDR1 is SQVTM and CDR2 is ANQGSEA. V shed 1 base and J shed 5 bases, with 11 bases lying between them. This CDR3 region has 13 residues. The CDR3 sequence: CSVEGQGRTEAFF. CDR3 sequence (DNA): TGCAGCGTTGAAGGTCAGGGGCGTACTGAAGCTTTCTTT. The whole variable domain, filled in from reference TRBV29-1 and TRBJ1-1, reads SAVISQKPSRDICQRGTSLTIQCQVDSQVTMMFWYRQQPGQSLTLIATANQGSEATYESGFVIDKFPISRPNLTFSTLTVSNMSPEDSSIYLCSVEGQGRTEAFFGQGTRLTVV.

The V call is TRBV2, the J call TRBJ2-6; 7 nucleotides line up with TRBD1. The CDR3 extends over 15 amino acids. CDR1 and CDR2 (germline): SNHLY, FYNNEI. After removal of 3 bases from V and 2 bases from J, the junction contained 1 base not matched to a gene. CDR3 loop: CASSDDRAGANVLTF. The CDR3 nucleotides read TGTGCCAGCAGTGACGACAGGGCTGGGGCCAACGTCCTGACTTTC.

This clonotype was observed once. V usage is TRBV7-2 and J usage is TRBJ2-1, with TRBD2 identical over 7 bases. V gave up 5 bases and J gave up 5 bases; unmatched junction bases: 9. The CDR3 length is 15 residues. From germline, CDR1 is SGHTA and CDR2 FQGNSA. CDR3 in amino acids: CASSLTGTTNNEQFF. CDR3 bases: TGTGCCAGCAGCCTTACCGGGACTACCAACAATGAGCAGTTCTTC.

This chain's CDR3 is CASSQVVGNEQYF. The CDR3 DNA follows: TGCGCCAGCAGCCAAGTGGTCGGGAACGAGCAGTACTTC. The chain uses TRBV5-1 and TRBJ2-7; TRBD2 might be the D (5 bases). The CDR3 contains 13 residues. Trimming left V 4 bases short and J 5 bases short, with 13 bases between. Germline loops: CDR1 SGHRS, CDR2 YFSETQ.

This clonotype came up a few times. The rearrangement links TRBV7-9 to TRBJ1-1; weak D call: TRBD1 (6 bases). In germline, CDR1 is SEHNR, CDR2 FQNEAQ (reference sequence). CDR3 size: 14 residues. Trimming stripped 5 bases from V and 4 bases from J, with 14 bases between. CDR3 in DNA: TGTGCCAGCAGCCCGGAGGGGGGCGGCACTGAAGCTTTCTTT. Its protein is CASSPEGGGTEAFF.

The genes are TRBV20-1 and TRBJ2-7, with D tentatively TRBD1 (5 bases). Per germline, CDR1 DFQATT and CDR2 SNEGSKA (reference sequence). The CDR3 contains 14 residues. V lost 0 bases, J lost 0 bases, and 9 bases lay in between. The CDR3 loop is CSARDLDNSYEQYF. The DNA of the CDR3 is TGCAGTGCTAGAGATTTGGACAACTCCTACGAGCAGTACTTC.

V is TRBV4-2 and J is TRBJ1-2; D remains unclear. Trimming shortened V by 7 bases and J by 7 bases, and 22 bases separated the two germline ends. This CDR3 has 15 amino acids. Per the germline V gene, CDR1 is LGHNA and CDR2 is YNFKEQ. As DNA, the CDR3 is TGTGCCAGCACCGAAACTCGTGCGGGGATCGGTGGCTACACCTTC. This encodes CASTETRAGIGGYTF.

The genes are TRBV27 and TRBJ2-7; D gene unclear. The germline V gene has CDR1 MNHEY and CDR2 SMNVEV (reference sequence). The length of the CDR3 is 13 residues. The V end lost 4 bases, the J end lost 4 bases, and 11 bases lay between the germline ends. In nucleotides, the CDR3 is TGTGCCAGCAGTTCCGGGCTAGGGTACGAGCAGTACTTC. Amino acids: CASSSGLGYEQYF.

The chain combines TRBV20-1 with TRBJ2-7; either TRBD1 or TRBD2 may fit D (5 bases each). The CDR3 totals 14 residues. The germline gives CDR1 DFQATT, CDR2 SNEGSKA (reference sequence). V lost 5 bases and J lost 2, with 16 bases in between. CDR3 sequence: CSASPGTPAYEQYF. The CDR3, as DNA: TGCAGTGCTTCTCCCGGGACGCCAGCCTACGAGCAGTACTTC.

This clonotype was detected a few times. V is TRBV5-5 and J is TRBJ2-5; TRBD2 might be the D (6 bases). The germline V and J ends were trimmed by 2 bases and 5 bases, with 10 bases remaining between them. The V gene's germline CDR1 is SGHKS and CDR2 YYEKEE (reference sequence). This CDR3 contains 13 residues. CDR3: CASSFGSGETQYF. The CDR3 DNA sequence: TGTGCCAGCAGCTTCGGGAGCGGGGAGACCCAGTACTTC.

The rearrangement joins TRBV2 to TRBJ2-7; D not certain. Germline V gives CDR1 SNHLY, CDR2 FYNNEI. CDR3 size: 12 residues. The V gene lost 8 bases and the J gene lost 0 bases, with 8 bases spanning the gap. CDR3 sequence: CASASDSYEQYF. CDR3 DNA: TGTGCCAGCGCCTCCGACTCCTACGAGCAGTACTTC.

This clonotype was seen only a few times. This chain joins TRBV20-1 and TRBJ1-4; D call uncertain. This CDR3 has 14 residues. Germline V lookup: CDR1 DFQATT, CDR2 SNEGSKA (reference sequence). The V end was cut by 4 bases, the J end by 0 bases, with 9 bases between. The CDR3 is CSAKLATTNEKLFF. CDR3 nucleotides: TGCAGTGCTAAGTTGGCAACAACTAATGAAAAACTGTTTTTT.

This clonotype was observed a handful of times. The V gene is TRBV9, the J gene TRBJ2-3; no clear D gene. Germline V gene data show CDR1 as SGDLS and CDR2 as YYNGEE. The CDR3 consists of 17 residues. Trimming cost V 1 base and J 1 base, with 16 bases left between them. The CDR3 DNA reads as TGTGCCAGCAGCGTATTCGGCGTTACGAGAGGCACAGATACGCAGTATTTT. Its translation: CASSVFGVTRGTDTQYF.

The genes are TRBV4-2 and TRBJ2-3; 9 nucleotides line up with TRBD2. Looked up from germline, CDR1 is LGHNA and CDR2 is YNFKEQ. V was clipped by 2 bases and J by 3 bases; unmatched bases: 3. There are 15 residues in the CDR3. CDR3 loop: CASSQTSGSTDTQYF. As DNA, the CDR3 is TGTGCCAGCAGCCAAACTAGCGGGTCGACAGATACGCAGTATTTT.

This chain uses TRBV3-1 with TRBJ2-1; D may be TRBD1 (6 bases). V was shortened by 1 base and J by 6 bases, with 19 bases between the two germline ends. Germline V lookup: CDR1 LGHDT, CDR2 YNNKEL (reference sequence). CDR3 size: 17 residues. This CDR3 reads CASSQVVARGGGNEQFF. CDR3 nucleotide sequence: TGTGCCAGCAGCCAAGTGGTGGCCAGGGGCGGTGGCAATGAGCAGTTCTTC.

This clonotype has just a few counts. The chain uses TRBV5-1 and TRBJ2-1; 11 positions match TRBD2. Germline V gives CDR1 SGHRS, CDR2 YFSETQ. This CDR3 region has 16 residues. Losses at the gene ends were 0 bases for V and 4 bases for J; bases not matched to a gene: 3. The CDR3 DNA reads as TGCGCCAGCAGCTTGGGAGGGACTAGCGGATACAATGAGCAGTTCTTC. It yields the protein CASSLGGTSGYNEQFF. The full variable domain, its missing parts supplied by reference TRBV5-1 and TRBJ2-1, is KAGVTQTPRYLIKTRGQQVTLSCSPISGHRSVSWYQQTPGQGLQFLFEYFSETQRNKGNFPGRFSGRQFSNSRSEMNVSTLELGDSALYLCASSLGGTSGYNEQFFGPGTRLTVL.

Here the CDR3 reads CASSYFSGRAFF. In DNA form, the CDR3 reads TGTGCCAGCAGTTACTTTTCAGGGCGAGCTTTCTTT. V is TRBV6-2 or TRBV6-3 and J is TRBJ1-1; TRBD1 is a possible D gene (5 bases). This CDR3 is built from 12 residues. Trimming removed 1 base at V and 10 bases at J, with 10 bases between. CDR1 and CDR2 from the germline V gene are MNHEY and SVGEGT.

The chain is built from TRBV28 and TRBJ2-1; either TRBD1 or TRBD2 may supply D (5 bases each). CDR3 length equals 15 residues. Trimming removed 4 bases at V and 4 bases at J, with 14 bases between. Germline lookup yields CDR1 MDHEN and CDR2 SYDVKM. The CDR3 loop is CASSSGSPAYNEQFF. CDR3 bases: TGTGCCAGCAGTTCAGGGAGTCCGGCATACAATGAGCAGTTCTTC.

This chain links TRBV28 with TRBJ1-4; the D gene is possibly TRBD1 (5 bases). Germline CDR1 is MDHEN and CDR2 is SYDVKM. V was shortened by 7 bases and J by 3 bases, with 18 bases between the two germline ends. The CDR3 totals 16 residues. The CDR3 nucleotides read TGTGCCAGCACCCCCATATGGGGCAGCGCTAATGAAAAACTGTTTTTT. Protein product: CASTPIWGSANEKLFF.

This clonotype turned up a few times. The chain joins TRBV30 to TRBJ2-3; 10 nucleotides align to TRBD2. CDR3 length: 16 residues. CDR1 is GTSNPN and CDR2 is SVGIG in the germline V gene (reference sequence). Trimming took 0 bases from V and 6 from J; bases not matched to a gene: 9. For the CDR3, the DNA is TGTGCCTGGAGTGTACTGAGCGGGGGGGCCGGGGATACGCAGTATTTT. It yields the protein CAWSVLSGGAGDTQYF.

The rearrangement uses TRBV5-1 and TRBJ1-5, with D possibly matching TRBD1 (5 bases). This CDR3 is built from 15 residues. Germline V gene lookup returns CDR1 SGHRS and CDR2 YFSETQ. V dropped 3 bases and J dropped 5 bases, with 15 bases sitting between them. The chain's CDR3 is CASSSAPGADQPQHF. The DNA of the CDR3 is TGCGCCAGCAGCTCGGCCCCCGGGGCGGATCAGCCCCAGCATTTT.

This clonotype occurred a few times. The chain recombines TRBV29-1 with TRBJ1-2; D is ambiguous. CDR3 length equals 15 residues. From germline, CDR1 is SQVTM and CDR2 ANQGSEA. Trimming stripped 1 base from V and 3 bases from J, with 15 bases between. The DNA for the CDR3 is TGCAGCGTTGAAGGGAAGGTACGGAGCGACTATGGCTACACCTTC. Protein product: CSVEGKVRSDYGYTF.

This clonotype occurred a few times. The chain combines TRBV9 with TRBJ1-6; TRBD1 matches 7 bases. Germline CDR1 is SGDLS and CDR2 is YYNGEE. Trimming took 4 bases from V and 10 from J; bases not matched to a gene: 11. The CDR3 loop spans 15 amino acids. The CDR3 region is CASSPGGGMGSPLHF. The CDR3 DNA reads TGTGCCAGCAGCCCAGGAGGGGGCATGGGATCACCCCTCCACTTT.